These T cell receptor beta chains were read from a single sample in a study of T cell changes during pregnancy in multiple sclerosis. Sequenced by immunoSEQ multiplex PCR; TCRdb stores in-frame clones only, minus some. The sample has under 70,000 clones, approximately 92% seen once. The specimen comprised peripheral blood, sampled in the third trimester of pregnancy. The receptors stem from a female donor in good health, enrolled as a control in a pregnancy study. Both conserved end residues are part of each CDR3. Each record gives: D gene, clone size, V gene, J gene, CDR3 protein, CDR3 DNA. The D gene is left open where the match is weak. A clone size is listed for some rows: how often the clone was seen (once, few, many), or a class if it is expanded.

-	-	TRBV11-2	TRBJ2-1	CASSPVGGGQNEQFF	TGTGCCAGCTCCCCGGTGGGGGGGGGCCAAAATGAGCAGTTCTTC
-	-	TRBV28	TRBJ1-5	CASSLGGYSNQPQHF	TGTGCCAGCAGTTTAGGAGGGTATAGCAATCAGCCCCAGCATTTT
TRBD1	-	TRBV5-4	TRBJ1-6	CASSLVGTGNSPLHF	TGTGCCAGCAGCTTGGTGGGGACAGGCAATTCACCCCTCCACTTT
-	-	TRBV6-5	TRBJ2-6	CASSYSYSGANVLTF	TGTGCCAGCAGTTACTCTTACTCTGGGGCCAACGTCCTGACTTTC
TRBD2	-	TRBV4-1	TRBJ2-5	CASRRTSGAGGETQYF	TGCGCCAGCAGACGAACTAGCGGGGCGGGGGGAGAGACCCAGTACTTC
-	few	TRBV19	TRBJ1-1	CASSIGGGGGEAFF	TGTGCCAGTAGTATAGGGGGTGGCGGGGGTGAAGCTTTCTTT
-	-	TRBV6-1	TRBJ2-7	CASSAMSGNSYEQYF	TGTGCCAGCAGTGCCATGAGCGGAAACTCCTACGAGCAGTACTTC
-	-	TRBV5-6	TRBJ1-2	CASSFVAEYGYTF	TGTGCCAGCAGCTTCGTCGCAGAATATGGCTACACCTTC
-	-	TRBV15	TRBJ1-2	CATSSSGSFSSTYGYTF	TGTGCCACCAGCAGTTCCGGGAGCTTCTCTTCTACGTATGGCTACACCTTC
TRBD1	-	TRBV6-6	TRBJ1-1	CASASQGALEAFF	TGTGCCAGCGCCTCTCAGGGGGCTCTCGAAGCTTTCTTT
TRBD1	-	TRBV23-1	TRBJ1-4	CASSHPKRTGRGEKLFF	TGCGCCAGCAGTCACCCCAAGAGGACAGGGAGAGGCGAAAAACTGTTTTTT
-	-	TRBV15	TRBJ1-4	CATSRDGYRVDEKLFF	TGTGCCACCAGCAGAGATGGATACAGGGTAGATGAAAAACTGTTTTTT
TRBD2	-	TRBV9	TRBJ2-1	CASSVLAGLPNEQFF	TGTGCCAGCAGCGTCTTAGCGGGGCTACCCAATGAGCAGTTCTTC
TRBD1	-	TRBV15	TRBJ1-4	CATSLGQGFEKLFF	TGTGCCACCAGCTTAGGACAGGGGTTCGAAAAACTGTTTTTT
-	-	TRBV10-3	TRBJ2-2	CAISGSGGELFF	TGTGCCATCAGTGGATCCGGCGGGGAGCTGTTTTTT
-	-	TRBV4-1	TRBJ1-1	CASSQTGSGTEAFF	TGCGCCAGCAGCCAAACAGGGTCGGGCACTGAAGCTTTCTTT
-	-	TRBV30	TRBJ2-5	CAWTKTGNQETQYF	TGTGCCTGGACCAAAACGGGGAACCAAGAGACCCAGTACTTC
TRBD2	-	TRBV5-1	TRBJ2-5	CASSAISGGRETQYF	TGCGCCAGCAGCGCCATCAGCGGGGGGAGAGAGACCCAGTACTTC
TRBD1	-	TRBV7-8	TRBJ1-1	CASSTTGGTEAFF	TGTGCCAGCAGCACTACAGGGGGCACTGAAGCTTTCTTT
TRBD2	once	TRBV14	TRBJ2-1	CASSQEMRTSGRSYNEQFF	TGTGCCAGCAGCCAAGAAATGAGGACTAGCGGCCGCTCCTACAATGAGCAGTTCTTC
-	-	TRBV4-1	TRBJ2-1	CASSQGASPYNEQFF	TGCGCCAGCAGCCAAGGAGCTTCTCCCTACAATGAGCAGTTCTTC
-	-	TRBV5-8	TRBJ2-5	CASSYDSLETQYF	TGTGCCAGCAGCTATGACAGCTTAGAGACCCAGTACTTC
-	-	TRBV15	TRBJ2-3	CATSVIRGSTDTQYF	TGTGCCACCAGCGTTATAAGGGGTAGCACAGATACGCAGTATTTT
-	-	TRBV7-2	TRBJ2-3	CASSLGLLGREYTQYF	TGTGCCAGCAGCTTAGGCCTTTTGGGCAGAGAGTATACGCAGTATTTT
TRBD2	-	TRBV9	TRBJ2-7	CASSVGSGSSYEQYF	TGTGCCAGCAGCGTAGGTAGCGGGAGCTCCTACGAGCAGTACTTC
TRBD1	-	TRBV30	TRBJ2-5	CAWSQTGGTQYF	TGTGCCTGGAGTCAAACAGGGGGGACCCAGTACTTC
-	-	TRBV28	TRBJ2-7	CASSRLGQRERYEQYF	TGTGCCAGCAGCCGCCTCGGACAGAGAGAGAGGTACGAGCAGTACTTC
-	-	TRBV28	TRBJ2-2	CASSSGTLNTGELFF	TGTGCCAGCAGCTCCGGGACTTTGAACACCGGGGAGCTGTTTTTT
-	-	TRBV6-5	TRBJ1-5	CASSPKINRVSQQHF	TGTGCCAGCTCACCTAAAATAAACAGGGTTTCACAACAGCATTTT
TRBD2	-	TRBV28	TRBJ2-5	CASSLGGAGEQETQYF	TGTGCCAGCAGTTTGGGAGGGGCGGGGGAACAAGAGACCCAGTACTTC
-	-	TRBV2	TRBJ2-7	CASSERPRGDEQYF	TGTGCCAGCAGTGAAAGGCCGCGGGGCGACGAGCAGTACTTC
-	-	TRBV6-5	TRBJ2-1	CASSRSSSYNEQFF	TGTGCCAGCAGCCGTTCTAGCTCCTACAATGAGCAGTTCTTC